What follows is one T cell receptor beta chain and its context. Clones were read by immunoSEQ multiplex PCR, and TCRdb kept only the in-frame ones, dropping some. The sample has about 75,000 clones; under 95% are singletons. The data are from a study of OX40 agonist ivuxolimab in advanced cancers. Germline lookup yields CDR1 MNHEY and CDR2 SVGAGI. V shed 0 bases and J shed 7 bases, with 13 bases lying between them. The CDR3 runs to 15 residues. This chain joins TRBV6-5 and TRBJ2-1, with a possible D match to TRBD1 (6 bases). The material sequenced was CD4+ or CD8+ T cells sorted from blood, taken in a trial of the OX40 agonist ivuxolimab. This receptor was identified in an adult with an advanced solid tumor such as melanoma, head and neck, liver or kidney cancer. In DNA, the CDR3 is TGTGCCAGCAGTTACTCCAACAGGGTGGAGAATGAGCAGTTCTTC. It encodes CASSYSNRVENEQFF.